The present T cell receptor (beta chain) was sequenced within a study of blood T cell repertoires in COVID-19. About the research overall: Donors in the United States, Italy and Spain gave samples during acute or convalescent COVID-19. PBMCs, B-cell-depleted T cells, or T cells were the source of the cDNA or gDNA that made up the material.

Clones were read by immunoSEQ multiplex PCR, and TCRdb kept only the in-frame ones, dropping some. The table shows about 97,000 clones, with about nine tenths occurring only once. This CDR3 has 14 amino acids. The germline gives CDR1 KGHSY, CDR2 FQNENV. V lost 4 bases, J lost 4 bases, and 11 bases lay in between. This clonotype was sampled from a man in his sixties with acute or convalescent COVID-19. Sequenced sample: peripheral blood. The chain recombines TRBV16 with TRBJ1-5; possible D gene TRBD1, 5 bases. CDR3 bases: TGTGCCAGCAGCCCCCTCAGGGCTAATCAGCCCCAGCATTTT. Translation gives CASSPLRANQPQHF.